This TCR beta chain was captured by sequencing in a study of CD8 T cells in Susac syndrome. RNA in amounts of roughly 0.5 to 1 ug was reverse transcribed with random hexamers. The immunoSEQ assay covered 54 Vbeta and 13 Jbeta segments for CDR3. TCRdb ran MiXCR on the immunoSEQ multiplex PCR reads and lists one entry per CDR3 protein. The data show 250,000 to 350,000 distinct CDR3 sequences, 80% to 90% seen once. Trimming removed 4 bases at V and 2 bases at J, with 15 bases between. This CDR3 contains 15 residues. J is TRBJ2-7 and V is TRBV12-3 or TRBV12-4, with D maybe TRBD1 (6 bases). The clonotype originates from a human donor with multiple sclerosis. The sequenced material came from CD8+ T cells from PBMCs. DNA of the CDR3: TGTGCCAGCAGTTCCAGAAGACAGGAGGCCTACGAGCAGTACTTC. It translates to CASSSRRQEAYEQYF.